This T cell receptor (beta chain) comes out of a study of OX40 agonist ivuxolimab in advanced cancers. Study context: Among those treated, three patients had partial responses, one with hepatocellular carcinoma and two with cutaneous melanoma. Overall study results and limits: People who partly responded at 0.1-3.0 mg/kg had some of the least clonal expansion seen.

With autoimmune disease history or systemic immunosuppression, patients were excluded. In germline, CDR1 is LGHNA, CDR2 YNFKEQ. The ends lost 3 bases at V and 1 base at J; junction bases unmatched: 9. There are 17 residues in the CDR3. Measured with immunoSEQ multiplex PCR; TCRdb has only the in-frame clones, and not every one. The profile shows roughly 21,000 clones, around 87% of them singletons. This clone appeared once. The antigen is not known. The source of this sequence is an adult with an advanced solid tumor such as melanoma, head and neck, liver or kidney cancer. The sample consisted of CD4+ or CD8+ T cells sorted from blood, taken in a trial of the OX40 agonist ivuxolimab. V and J are TRBV4-2 and TRBJ2-3, with TRBD2 matching 8 bases. Here the CDR3 reads CASSHPAGRGGTDTQYF. As DNA, the CDR3 is TGTGCCAGCAGCCATCCTGCCGGGCGGGGGGGCACAGATACGCAGTATTTT.